This T cell receptor (beta chain) was recorded in a study of T cell changes during pregnancy in multiple sclerosis. Germline V gives CDR1 MGHRA, CDR2 YSYEKL. CDR3 length equals 14 residues. Trimming took off 1 base at V and 6 bases at J, with 12 bases between the two ends. Here immunoSEQ multiplex PCR was the method, and the copy in TCRdb shows in-frame clones only, minus some. This table holds some 70,000 clones, approximately 92% found once. Sequenced material: CD8+ T cells from peripheral blood mononuclear cells, taken in the third trimester of pregnancy. The clonotype was recovered from a female donor in good health, enrolled as a control in a pregnancy study. The chain uses TRBV4-1 and TRBJ1-1, with a possible D match to TRBD1 (6 bases). The CDR3 sequence: CASSQGGGDPEAFF. The CDR3 DNA sequence: TGCGCCAGCAGCCAAGGGGGGGGCGACCCTGAAGCTTTCTTT.